The 19 T cell receptor beta chains below come from one sample, sequenced in a study of blood T cell repertoires in COVID-19. Profiling relied on immunoSEQ multiplex PCR, and the TCRdb table lists in-frame clones only, not all of them. The sample yields about 93,000 clones, approximately 80% seen once. Material for sequencing was peripheral blood. Every receptor here comes from a human donor in a cohort sampled during active COVID-19.

The chain employs TRBV30 and TRBJ2-3, with D unresolved. V was cut by 0 bases and J by 2 bases, with 15 bases left in between. Germline CDR1 GTSNPN, CDR2 SVGIG (reference sequence). The CDR3 runs 16 residues. The CDR3 here is CAWSVTNLNYTDTQYF. Written as DNA, the CDR3 is TGTGCCTGGAGTGTAACAAACCTAAACTACACAGATACGCAGTATTTT.

This clone showed up just once. The V gene is TRBV24-1, the J gene TRBJ2-7, with 8 positions matching TRBD1. After removal of 3 bases from V and 5 bases from J, the junction contained 5 bases not matched to a gene. CDR1 and CDR2 from the germline V gene are KGHDR and SFDVKD. This CDR3 has 14 residues. CDR3 sequence: CATSDRTGTNEQYF. In nucleotides, the CDR3 is TGTGCCACCAGTGATCGGACAGGGACGAACGAGCAGTACTTC.

The chain links TRBV10-3 to TRBJ2-1, with a weak D call TRBD2 (5 bases). Germline values: CDR1 ENHRY, CDR2 SYGVKD. V was pared by 5 bases and J by 8 bases, with 16 bases between. The CDR3 spans 14 residues. The CDR3, as DNA: TGTGCCATCAGTTTAGGTGGAGGCATCGATGAGCAGTTCTTC. Residues: CAISLGGGIDEQFF.

V usage is TRBV11-3 and J usage is TRBJ1-2, with 8 bases identical to TRBD1. CDR1 is SGHNT and CDR2 is YENEEA in the germline V gene. V was clipped by 1 base and J by 2 bases; unmatched bases: 12. This CDR3 spans 18 amino acids. The CDR3 nucleotides read TGTGCCAGCAGCTTAGGTGGTGGGGGACAGGTGGGCAACTATGGCTACACCTTC. Translation gives CASSLGGGGQVGNYGYTF.

The chain combines TRBV7-2 with TRBJ1-2; TRBD1 matches 8 bases. V lost 5 bases to trimming and J lost 8 bases; unmatched junction nucleotides: 7. Germline V CDR1 and CDR2: SGHTA, FQGNSA. This CDR3 spans 13 amino acids. CDR3: CASSARQGLGYTF. The CDR3 nucleotides are TGTGCCAGCAGCGCTCGACAGGGGCTAGGCTACACCTTC.

This chain uses TRBV27 with TRBJ2-5; 10 bases map to TRBD2. Germline CDR1 and CDR2: MNHEY and SMNVEV (reference sequence). V gave up 5 bases and J gave up 5 bases; unmatched junction bases: 14. CDR3 size: 17 residues. The DNA for the CDR3 is TGTGCCAGCAGTCCTCGTAGCGGGAGGAAAGGAGTGGAGACCCAGTACTTC. Protein sequence: CASSPRSGRKGVETQYF.

The CDR3 DNA follows: TGTGCCAGCAGCTTAGCACCGTACACAACCTCAGATACGCAGTATTTT. It encodes CASSLAPYTTSDTQYF. This chain connects TRBV7-6 to TRBJ2-3; D gene ambiguous. The CDR3 runs to 16 residues. The V end lost 0 bases, the J end lost 4 bases, and 14 bases lay between the germline ends. Germline V gives CDR1 SGHVS, CDR2 FNYEAQ.

The CDR3 loop is CASRGQGPYEQYF. In DNA form, the CDR3 reads TGTGCCAGTCGGGGACAGGGCCCCTACGAGCAGTACTTC. This rearrangement joins TRBV19 to TRBJ2-7; 9 bases are a match to TRBD1. The CDR3 runs to 13 residues. Germline CDR1 and CDR2: LNHDA and SQIVND (reference sequence). The V gene end was trimmed by 8 bases and the J gene end by 2 bases; junction bases not matched to a gene: 4.

This clone appeared a single time. The chain uses TRBV5-6 and TRBJ1-2; D might be TRBD1 (5 bases). Germline lookup yields CDR1 SGHDT and CDR2 YYEEEE. Trimming removed 4 bases at V and 2 bases at J, with 12 bases between. The CDR3 extends over 14 amino acids. The CDR3 region is CASSVRGDNYGYTF. DNA for the CDR3: TGTGCCAGCAGCGTCCGGGGGGACAACTATGGCTACACCTTC.

The chain recombines TRBV7-9 with TRBJ1-2, with TRBD1 as a possible D gene (6 bases). The CDR3 sequence is 13 residues long. The V and J ends lost 5 bases and 7 bases respectively, with 14 bases between them. The germline V gene encodes CDR1 SEHNR and CDR2 FQNEAQ (reference sequence). CDR3 region: CASSPEDRIGYTF. In nucleotides, the CDR3 is TGTGCCAGCAGCCCAGAGGACAGAATTGGCTACACCTTC.

The chain links TRBV20-1 to TRBJ2-7; D is unresolved. The CDR3 has 11 amino acids. Germline V gene lookup returns CDR1 DFQATT and CDR2 SNEGSKA (reference sequence). V shed 4 bases and J shed 2 bases, with 6 bases lying between them. CDR3 in amino acids: CSAIDTYEQYF. In DNA, the CDR3 is TGCAGTGCTATTGACACCTACGAGCAGTACTTC.

V gene TRBV28 combines with J gene TRBJ2-7, with D hard to call. Trimming shortened V by 1 base and J by 2 bases, and 15 bases separated the two germline ends. The V gene's germline CDR1 is MDHEN and CDR2 SYDVKM. This CDR3 has 16 residues. CDR3 DNA sequence: TGTGCCAGCAGTTTATCTATGGGCACAACGGCCTACGAGCAGTACTTC. This gives the protein CASSLSMGTTAYEQYF.

The V and J genes are TRBV5-8 and TRBJ2-7; D is perhaps TRBD2 (6 bases). The germline CDR1 and CDR2 sequences are SGHTS and YDEGEE. The germline V and J ends were trimmed by 4 bases and 1 base, with 12 bases remaining between them. The CDR3 totals 14 residues. This CDR3 is CASSPRGLSYEQYF. The CDR3 DNA reads TGTGCCAGCAGCCCCCGGGGACTTTCCTACGAGCAGTACTTC.

This clone was recorded once. The junction departs from germline at one end; a sequencing error may be responsible. The genes are TRBV7-7 and TRBJ2-3; 8 bases agree with TRBD2. The germline V gene encodes CDR1 SSHAT and CDR2 FNYEAQ (reference sequence). The CDR3 length is 16 residues. CDR3 residues: CASSPTSGGKGDTQYF. Here the CDR3 DNA reads TGTGCTAGCAGCCCTACTAGCGGCGGAAAGGGAGATACGCAGTATTTT.

The chain joins TRBV28 to TRBJ2-7, with 7 bases matching TRBD1. The germline gives CDR1 MDHEN, CDR2 SYDVKM. V shed 3 bases and J 2 bases; nucleotides not matched to a gene: 7. The CDR3 has 15 amino acids. The CDR3 sequence: CASSFLGQAAYEQYF. For the CDR3, the DNA is TGTGCCAGCAGTTTCCTCGGACAGGCTGCCTACGAGCAGTACTTC.

The rearrangement uses TRBV18 and TRBJ1-3; unclear D gene. Germline assignment: CDR1 KGHSH and CDR2 LQKENI. CDR3 length equals 14 residues. V was shortened by 3 bases and J by 3 bases, with 9 bases between the two germline ends. CDR3 DNA sequence: TGTGCCAGCTCACCGGAGGAGGTTGGAAACACCATATATTTT. As protein: CASSPEEVGNTIYF.

The genes are TRBV28 and TRBJ2-1, with D tentatively TRBD2 (7 bases). The germline gives CDR1 MDHEN, CDR2 SYDVKM. This CDR3 region has 15 residues. Trimming cost V 6 bases and J 1 base, with 13 bases left between them. The CDR3 region is CASRGGGGSYNEQFF. As DNA, the CDR3 is TGTGCCAGCAGGGGCGGGGGCGGATCCTACAATGAGCAGTTCTTC.

The chain carries TRBV3-1 (or the pseudogene TRBV3-2) and TRBJ1-4; D is unclear. Trimming left V 0 bases short and J 1 base short, with 6 bases between. This CDR3 comprises 15 residues. Germline assignment: CDR1 LGHDT and CDR2 YNNKEL (reference sequence). CDR3 residues: CASSQERGTNEKLFF. CDR3 nucleotide sequence: TGTGCCAGCAGCCAAGAGCGGGGAACTAATGAAAAACTGTTTTTT.

The rearrangement joins TRBV7-2 to TRBJ2-2; perhaps TRBD1 as D (5 bases). Trimming stripped 2 bases from V and 7 bases from J, with 8 bases between. The germline gives CDR1 SGHTA, CDR2 FQGNSA. The CDR3 totals 13 residues. CDR3 residues: CASSLWGGGELFF. CDR3 in DNA: TGTGCCAGCAGCTTATGGGGCGGCGGGGAGCTGTTTTTT.